This T cell receptor (beta chain) stems from a study of Ad26.COV2.S vaccination and SARS-CoV-2 variants. As for the study in general: Intramuscularly, Ad26.COV2.S was given either once or twice, 56 days apart.

Specified treatment: 15 to 20 received Ad26.COV2.S at low or high dose, single or two shots; roughly five received placebo; per-sample allocation not given. Sampling was performed 63 days after the first vaccine or placebo injection. Whoever gave the sample was an adult aged 18-55 years in Boston. Profiling relied on immunoSEQ multiplex PCR, and the TCRdb table lists in-frame clones only, not all of them. The sample carries 250,000 or so clones, approximately 88% recorded once. This specimen consisted of peripheral blood, obtained in a trial of Ad26.COV2.S vaccine versus placebo. The sequence came from a person aged 18-60 years who received the Ad26.COV2.S COVID-19 vaccine or a placebo.

CDR3 protein: CAWISRGPNTEAFF. DNA for the CDR3: TGTGCCTGGATATCTAGGGGCCCTAACACTGAAGCTTTCTTT. The V gene is TRBV30, the J gene TRBJ1-1, with D maybe TRBD1 (5 bases). Trimming stripped 4 bases from V and 2 bases from J, with 14 bases between. CDR1 GTSNPN and CDR2 SVGIG come from the germline V gene (reference sequence). This CDR3 region has 14 residues. Together with reference TRBV30 and TRBJ1-1, the CDR3 gives the full variable domain: SQTIHQWPATLVQPVGSPLSLECTVEGTSNPNLYWYRQAAGRGLQLLFYSVGIGQISSEVPQNLSASRPQDRQFILSSKKLLLSDSGFYLCAWISRGPNTEAFFGQGTRLTVV.